The 27 T cell receptor beta chains below come from one sample, sequenced in a study of identifying expanded T cells in peripheral blood. TCRdb keeps only in-frame clones here, not all; method: immunoSEQ multiplex PCR. The repertoire holds some 130,000 clones, with 70% to 90% as singletons. The source material was blood. The receptor set was obtained from a person aged 18 to 75 in good health.

The rearrangement joins TRBV5-4 to TRBJ1-1, with D perhaps matching TRBD1 (6 bases). Trimming stripped 2 bases from V and 5 bases from J, with 22 bases between. The length of the CDR3 is 17 residues. Germline loops: CDR1 SGHNT, CDR2 YYREEE (reference sequence). The CDR3 reads CASSFRQVPGSGTEAFF. Written as DNA, the CDR3 is TGTGCCAGCAGCTTCAGACAGGTCCCTGGGAGTGGGACTGAAGCTTTCTTT.

This chain uses TRBV7-3 with TRBJ2-5; 14 nucleotides line up with TRBD2. There are 18 residues in the CDR3. Germline lookup yields CDR1 SGHTA and CDR2 FQGTGA. The trim removed 4 bases at V and 5 bases at J, leaving 12 bases unmatched. The CDR3 sequence is CASSSGTSGRARGETQYF. In DNA form, the CDR3 reads TGTGCCAGCAGCTCGGGGACTAGCGGGAGAGCCCGGGGGGAGACCCAGTACTTC.

The rearrangement links TRBV29-1 to TRBJ2-3; no reliable D call. CDR3 length equals 12 residues. Germline CDR1 reads SQVTM; CDR2 reads ANQGSEA. V dropped 3 bases and J dropped 0 bases, with 4 bases sitting between them. CDR3 nucleotides: TGCAGCGTTGACCCTAGCACAGATACGCAGTATTTT. It specifies CSVDPSTDTQYF.

V is TRBV2 and J is TRBJ2-1, with 13 nucleotides matching TRBD2. Germline loops: CDR1 SNHLY, CDR2 FYNNEI. Losses at the gene ends were 6 bases for V and 1 base for J; bases not matched to a gene: 9. This CDR3 spans 18 amino acids. The CDR3 DNA is TGTGCCAGCAGAGATCCGGGACTAGCGGGAAGTTCCTACAATGAGCAGTTCTTC. Protein: CASRDPGLAGSSYNEQFF.

This chain links TRBV12-5 with TRBJ2-3; possible D gene TRBD1, 5 bases. In germline, CDR1 is LGHNT, CDR2 FRNRAP. The CDR3 sequence is 19 residues long. Trimming left V 4 bases short and J 7 bases short, with 30 bases between. The CDR3 DNA reads as TGTGCTAGTGGTTCCCCTTCGTGGTTTCTAGGGGAAATAGTAAATACGCAGTATTTT. Translated, it gives CASGSPSWFLGEIVNTQYF. Using reference TRBV12-5 and TRBJ2-3 for the parts outside the CDR3, the full variable domain is DARVTQTPRHKVTEMGQEVTMRCQPILGHNTVFWYRQTMMQGLELLAYFRNRAPLDDSGMPKDRFSAEMPDATLATLKIQPSEPRDSAVYFCASGSPSWFLGEIVNTQYFGPGTRLTVL.

V usage is TRBV9 and J usage is TRBJ2-1, with 9 bases that match TRBD2. The CDR3 consists of 15 residues. After removal of 0 bases from V and 9 bases from J, the junction contained 7 bases not matched to a gene. Germline CDR1 is SGDLS and CDR2 is YYNGEE. CDR3 residues: CASSVGAGGRVEQFF. CDR3 sequence (DNA): TGTGCCAGCAGCGTAGGAGCGGGGGGTAGGGTTGAGCAGTTCTTC.

V is TRBV28 and J is TRBJ2-7; TRBD1 aligns across 11 bases. Trimming at V came to 5 bases and at J to 3 bases, leaving 9 bases not matched to a gene. CDR3 length equals 16 residues. Germline CDR1 MDHEN, CDR2 SYDVKM. The CDR3 loop reads CASSTPGQGAIYEQYF. The CDR3 bases are TGTGCCAGCAGTACCCCTGGACAGGGGGCAATCTACGAGCAGTACTTC.

This chain links TRBV2 with TRBJ2-7; no definite D call. Germline assignment: CDR1 SNHLY and CDR2 FYNNEI. The CDR3 contains 11 residues. V was shortened by 5 bases and J by 0 bases, with 2 bases between the two germline ends. In DNA form, the CDR3 reads TGTGCCAGCAGTCACTCCTACGAGCAGTACTTC. Translation gives CASSHSYEQYF.

The gene calls are TRBV6-4 and TRBJ1-2; 8 nucleotides match TRBD1. The CDR3 runs to 13 residues. Looked up from germline, CDR1 is MRHNA and CDR2 is SNTAGT. The trim removed 4 bases at V and 6 bases at J, leaving 4 bases unmatched. The CDR3 nucleotides read TGTGCCAGCAGTGCGACAGGGGCGGATGGCTACACCTTC. It is translated as CASSATGADGYTF.

The V and J genes are TRBV7-2 and TRBJ1-5; D gene ambiguous. The germline CDR1 and CDR2 sequences are SGHTA and FQGNSA. This CDR3 is built from 14 residues. V lost 4 bases, J lost 3 bases, and 10 bases lay in between. The CDR3 DNA sequence: TGTGCCAGCAGCTCCCCAGGACTCAATCAGCCCCAGCATTTT. Protein product: CASSSPGLNQPQHF. The whole variable domain, remainder taken from reference TRBV7-2 and TRBJ1-5, is GAGVSQSPSNKVTEKGKDVELRCDPISGHTALYWYRQSLGQGLEFLIYFQGNSAPDKSGLPSDRFSAERTGGSVSTLTIQRTQQEDSAVYLCASSSPGLNQPQHFGDGTRLSIL.

The table lists this clone with a count of one. The CDR3 here is CASSLVFGTGSNYGYTF. For the CDR3, the DNA is TGTGCCAGCAGCTTGGTATTTGGGACAGGATCCAACTATGGCTACACCTTC. The V gene is TRBV5-8, the J gene TRBJ1-2, with 8 bases matching TRBD1. CDR3 length: 17 residues. Germline V gene data show CDR1 as SGHTS and CDR2 as YDEGEE. Trimming at V came to 0 bases and at J to 2 bases, leaving 9 bases not matched to a gene.

V and J are TRBV19 and TRBJ1-1; the D gene is possibly TRBD1 (5 bases). The CDR3 runs 14 residues. Deletions cut 10 bases from V and 0 bases from J, with 15 bases between. Germline V gene data show CDR1 as LNHDA and CDR2 as SQIVND (reference sequence). The CDR3 coding sequence is TGTGCCACTACTCGGGGGAGGTTGAACACTGAAGCTTTCTTT. Translated: CATTRGRLNTEAFF.

The V and J genes are TRBV18 and TRBJ1-3, with a possible D match to TRBD1 (5 bases). Germline-derived CDR1 and CDR2 are KGHSH and LQKENI. The CDR3 runs 16 residues. V lost 3 bases to trimming and J lost 0 bases, with 12 bases between them. The CDR3 region is CASSPQTESSGNTIYF. CDR3 bases: TGTGCCAGCTCACCGCAGACAGAGAGCTCTGGAAACACCATATATTTT.

J is TRBJ2-7 and V is TRBV5-4; 7 bases match TRBD2. CDR3 length: 17 residues. CDR1 is SGHNT and CDR2 is YYREEE in the germline V gene (reference sequence). Losses at the gene ends were 4 bases for V and 3 bases for J; bases not matched to a gene: 16. The CDR3 DNA reads as TGTGCCAGCAGCACGACAACCTCCGGGACTACCTACTACGAGCAGTACTTC. This translates into CASSTTTSGTTYYEQYF.

The V gene is TRBV30, the J gene TRBJ1-3; no firm D call. V dropped 0 bases and J dropped 15 bases, with 12 bases sitting between them. Germline-derived CDR1 and CDR2 are GTSNPN and SVGIG (reference sequence). The CDR3 loop spans 11 amino acids. CDR3 coding DNA: TGTGCCTGGAGTGTATCGGCCTATCGATATTTT. Translated, it gives CAWSVSAYRYF. Complete variable domain (other parts from reference TRBV30 and TRBJ1-3): SQTIHQWPATLVQPVGSPLSLECTVEGTSNPNLYWYRQAAGRGLQLLFYSVGIGQISSEVPQNLSASRPQDRQFILSSKKLLLSDSGFYLCAWSVSAYRYFGEGSWLTVV.

The V gene is TRBV4-1, the J gene TRBJ2-7; D may be TRBD1 or TRBD2 (6 bases each). CDR3 length: 15 amino acids. V gave up 4 bases and J gave up 7 bases, with 20 bases separating them. CDR1 and CDR2 from the germline V gene are MGHRA and YSYEKL. This CDR3 is CASSRQSTGAQEQYF. DNA of the CDR3: TGCGCCAGCAGCCGCCAAAGTACGGGGGCGCAGGAGCAGTACTTC.

In its sample, this clone was seen a few times. This chain uses TRBV30 with TRBJ1-2, with TRBD1 matching 7 bases. Germline CDR1 is GTSNPN and CDR2 is SVGIG (reference sequence). The CDR3 length is 13 residues. After removal of 5 bases from V and 7 bases from J, the junction contained 10 bases not matched to a gene. The CDR3 is CAWRDSASGGYTF. CDR3 in DNA: TGTGCCTGGCGGGACAGCGCCTCGGGTGGCTACACCTTC. The entire variable domain, with the rest obtained from reference TRBV30 and TRBJ1-2, is as follows: SQTIHQWPATLVQPVGSPLSLECTVEGTSNPNLYWYRQAAGRGLQLLFYSVGIGQISSEVPQNLSASRPQDRQFILSSKKLLLSDSGFYLCAWRDSASGGYTFGSGTRLTVV.

This chain uses TRBV28 with TRBJ2-7; 8 positions match TRBD1. This CDR3 spans 12 amino acids. The junction had 5 bases not matched to a gene; V was cut back by 10 bases and J by 3 bases. CDR1 and CDR2 from the germline V gene are MDHEN and SYDVKM. The CDR3 DNA reads as TGTGCCATCCAGGGGGCTAACTACGAGCAGTACTTC. Its protein product is CAIQGANYEQYF.

The J gene is TRBJ1-3, the V gene TRBV18, with D possibly being TRBD1 (6 bases). This CDR3 has 14 amino acids. Germline V gene sequence: CDR1 KGHSH, CDR2 LQKENI. V lost 3 bases, J lost 3 bases, and 9 bases lay in between. This CDR3 reads CASSPPGVGNTIYF. DNA of the CDR3: TGTGCCAGCTCACCTCCAGGGGTTGGAAACACCATATATTTT.

J is TRBJ2-7 and V is TRBV6-5; the D call may be TRBD1 or TRBD2 (6 bases each). V lost 0 bases to trimming and J lost 5 bases, with 14 bases between them. CDR1 MNHEY and CDR2 SVGAGI come from the germline V gene. CDR3 size: 15 residues. The CDR3 is CASSYSQMGGNEQYF. The CDR3 DNA sequence: TGTGCCAGCAGTTACTCTCAGATGGGGGGCAACGAGCAGTACTTC.

This rearrangement joins TRBV29-1 to TRBJ2-1; 9 bases are shared with TRBD2. Germline CDR1 SQVTM, CDR2 ANQGSEA. The CDR3 has 15 residues. Losses at the gene ends were 4 bases for V and 9 bases for J; bases not matched to a gene: 13. In nucleotides, the CDR3 is TGCAGCGTTGGAGAGAGCGGGGGGTTACAAGGTGAGCAGTTCTTC. The encoded protein is CSVGESGGLQGEQFF.

The chain combines TRBV13 with TRBJ1-1, with D perhaps TRBD1 (6 bases). V was pared by 2 bases and J by 4 bases, with 14 bases between. This CDR3 is built from 15 residues. The V gene's germline CDR1 is PRHDT and CDR2 FYEKMQ (reference sequence). CDR3 loop: CASSLRGEVITEAFF. CDR3 sequence (DNA): TGTGCCAGCAGCTTAAGGGGGGAGGTGATCACTGAAGCTTTCTTT.

The chain combines TRBV6-6 with TRBJ1-3, with D perhaps matching TRBD1 (5 bases). Germline values: CDR1 MNHNY, CDR2 SVGAGI (reference sequence). The CDR3 runs 12 residues. Trimming cost V 6 bases and J 8 bases, with 11 bases left between them. In nucleotides, the CDR3 is TGTGCCAGCAGGCAGGGAGGGGACACCATATATTTT. Translated, it gives CASRQGGDTIYF.

This clone was counted a single time. The chain carries TRBV7-3 and TRBJ2-1; D remains ambiguous. The CDR3 is made up of 14 amino acids. V dropped 2 bases and J dropped 2 bases, with 7 bases sitting between them. Per the germline V gene, CDR1 is SGHTA and CDR2 is FQGTGA. CDR3 sequence: CASSLDGAYNEQFF. CDR3 nucleotide sequence: TGTGCCAGCAGCTTAGACGGAGCCTACAATGAGCAGTTCTTC.

The J gene is TRBJ2-5, the V gene TRBV27, with 10 bases lining up with TRBD1. CDR3 length: 12 amino acids. J lost 5 bases, V lost 7 bases, and 1 base had no gene match. From germline, CDR1 is MNHEY and CDR2 SMNVEV (reference sequence). The CDR3 loop is CASKDRGETQYF. The CDR3 nucleotides read TGTGCCAGCAAGGACAGGGGGGAGACCCAGTACTTC.

The chain employs TRBV7-2 and TRBJ2-7, with D possibly being TRBD1 (6 bases). CDR3 size: 14 residues. Trimming cost V 4 bases and J 6 bases, with 16 bases left between them. CDR1 is SGHTA, CDR2 FQGNSA, per germline. CDR3 loop: CASSSMGTRSEQYF. The CDR3, as DNA: TGTGCCAGCAGCTCGATGGGGACACGAAGCGAGCAGTACTTC. The full variable domain, in which reference TRBV7-2 and TRBJ2-7 provide the parts outside the CDR3, is GAGVSQSPSNKVTEKGKDVELRCDPISGHTALYWYRQSLGQGLEFLIYFQGNSAPDKSGLPSDRFSAERTGGSVSTLTIQRTQQEDSAVYLCASSSMGTRSEQYFGPGTRLTVT.

The rearrangement uses TRBV18 and TRBJ1-5; maybe TRBD1 (5 bases). Trimming removed 5 bases at V and 3 bases at J, with 17 bases between. The germline gives CDR1 KGHSH, CDR2 LQKENI. The CDR3 is made up of 16 amino acids. Written as DNA, the CDR3 is TGTGCCAGCTCAGAGGCAGGTCTAGGGGCCAATCAGCCCCAGCATTTT. Protein: CASSEAGLGANQPQHF.